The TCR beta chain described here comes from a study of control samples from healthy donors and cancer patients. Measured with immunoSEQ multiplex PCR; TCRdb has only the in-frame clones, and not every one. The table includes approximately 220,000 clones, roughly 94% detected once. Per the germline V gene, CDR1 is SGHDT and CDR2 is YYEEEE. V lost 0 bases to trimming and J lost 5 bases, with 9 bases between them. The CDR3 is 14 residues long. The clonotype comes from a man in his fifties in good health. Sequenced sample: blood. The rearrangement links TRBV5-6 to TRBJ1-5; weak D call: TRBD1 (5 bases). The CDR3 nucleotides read TGTGCCAGCAGCTTGGGACAGCTATATCAGCCCCAGCATTTT. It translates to CASSLGQLYQPQHF.